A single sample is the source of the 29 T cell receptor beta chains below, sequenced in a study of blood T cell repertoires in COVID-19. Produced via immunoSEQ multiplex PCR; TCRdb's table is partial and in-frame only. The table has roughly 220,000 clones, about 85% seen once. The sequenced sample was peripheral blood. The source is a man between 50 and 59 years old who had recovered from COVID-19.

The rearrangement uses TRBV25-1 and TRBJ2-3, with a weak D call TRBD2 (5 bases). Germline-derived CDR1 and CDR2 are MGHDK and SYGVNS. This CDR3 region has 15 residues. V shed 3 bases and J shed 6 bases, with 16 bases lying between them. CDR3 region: CASSESGLASDTQYF. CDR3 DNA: TGTGCCAGCAGTGAGTCCGGGCTAGCATCCGATACGCAGTATTTT. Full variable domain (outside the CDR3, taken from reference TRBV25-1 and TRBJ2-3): EADIYQTPRYLVIGTGKKITLECSQTMGHDKMYWYQQDPGMELHLIHYSYGVNSTEKGDLSSESTVSRIRTEHFPLTLESARPSHTSQYLCASSESGLASDTQYFGPGTRLTVL.

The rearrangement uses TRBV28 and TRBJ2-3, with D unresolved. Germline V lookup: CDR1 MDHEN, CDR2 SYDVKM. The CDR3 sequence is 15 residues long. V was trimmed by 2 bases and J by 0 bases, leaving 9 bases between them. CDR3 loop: CASSLPRKSTDTQYF. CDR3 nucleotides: TGTGCCAGCAGTTTACCCAGGAAAAGCACAGATACGCAGTATTTT.

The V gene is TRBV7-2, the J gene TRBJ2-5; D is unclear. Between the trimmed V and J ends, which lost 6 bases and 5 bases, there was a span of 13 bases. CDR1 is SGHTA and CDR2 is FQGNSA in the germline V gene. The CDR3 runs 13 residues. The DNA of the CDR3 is TGTGCCAGCAGTCCTTCCAGTCCGGAGACCCAGTACTTC. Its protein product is CASSPSSPETQYF. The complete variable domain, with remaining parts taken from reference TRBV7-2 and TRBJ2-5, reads GAGVSQSPSNKVTEKGKDVELRCDPISGHTALYWYRQSLGQGLEFLIYFQGNSAPDKSGLPSDRFSAERTGGSVSTLTIQRTQQEDSAVYLCASSPSSPETQYFGPGTRLLVL.

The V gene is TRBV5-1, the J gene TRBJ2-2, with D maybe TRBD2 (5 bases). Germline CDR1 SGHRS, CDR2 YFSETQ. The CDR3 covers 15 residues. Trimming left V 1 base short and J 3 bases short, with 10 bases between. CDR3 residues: CASSLMGVDTGELFF. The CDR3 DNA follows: TGCGCCAGCAGCTTGATGGGAGTGGACACCGGGGAGCTGTTTTTT. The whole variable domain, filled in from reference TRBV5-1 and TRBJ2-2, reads KAGVTQTPRYLIKTRGQQVTLSCSPISGHRSVSWYQQTPGQGLQFLFEYFSETQRNKGNFPGRFSGRQFSNSRSEMNVSTLELGDSALYLCASSLMGVDTGELFFGEGSRLTVL.

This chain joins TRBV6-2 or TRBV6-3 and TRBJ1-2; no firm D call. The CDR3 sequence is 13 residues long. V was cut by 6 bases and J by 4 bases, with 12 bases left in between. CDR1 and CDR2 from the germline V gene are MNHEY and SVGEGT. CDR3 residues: CASSTTAIYGYTF. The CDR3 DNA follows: TGTGCCAGCAGCACAACAGCCATCTATGGCTACACCTTC.

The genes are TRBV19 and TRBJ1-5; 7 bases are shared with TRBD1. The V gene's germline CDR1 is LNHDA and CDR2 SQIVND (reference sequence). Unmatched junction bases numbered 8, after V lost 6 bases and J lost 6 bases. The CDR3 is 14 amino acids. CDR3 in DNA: TGTGCCAGTAGCCCGACAGGGTCAAGTCAGCCCCAGCATTTT. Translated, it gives CASSPTGSSQPQHF.

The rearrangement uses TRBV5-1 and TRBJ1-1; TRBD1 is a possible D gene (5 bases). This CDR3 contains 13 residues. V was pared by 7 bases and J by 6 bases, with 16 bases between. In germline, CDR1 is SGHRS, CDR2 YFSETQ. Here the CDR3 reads CASRGRGRPEAFF. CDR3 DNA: TGCGCCAGCCGGGGGAGGGGAAGGCCTGAAGCTTTCTTT.

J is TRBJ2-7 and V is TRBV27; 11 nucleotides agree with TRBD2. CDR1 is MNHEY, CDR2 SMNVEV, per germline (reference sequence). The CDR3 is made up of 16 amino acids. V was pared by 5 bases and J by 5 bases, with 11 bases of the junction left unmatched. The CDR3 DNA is TGTGCCAGCAGTCCCACTAGCGGGAGAGCGGGTCACGAGCAGTACTTC. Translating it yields CASSPTSGRAGHEQYF.

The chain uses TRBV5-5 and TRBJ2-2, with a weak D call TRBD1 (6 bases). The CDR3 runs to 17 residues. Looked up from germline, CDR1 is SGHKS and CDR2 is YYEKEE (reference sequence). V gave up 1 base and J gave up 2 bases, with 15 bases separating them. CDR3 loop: CASSLSPGQINTGELFF. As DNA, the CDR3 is TGTGCCAGCAGCTTGTCTCCGGGACAAATAAACACCGGGGAGCTGTTTTTT. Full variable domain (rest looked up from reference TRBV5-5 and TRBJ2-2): DAGVTQSPTHLIKTRGQQVTLRCSPISGHKSVSWYQQVLGQGPQFIFQYYEKEERGRGNFPDRFSARQFPNYSSELNVNALLLGDSALYLCASSLSPGQINTGELFFGEGSRLTVL.

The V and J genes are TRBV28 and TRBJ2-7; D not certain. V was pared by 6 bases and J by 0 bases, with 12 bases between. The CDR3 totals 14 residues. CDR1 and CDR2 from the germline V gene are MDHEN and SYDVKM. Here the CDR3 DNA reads TGTGCCAGCAGCCCCCACACCAGCTCCTACGAGCAGTACTTC. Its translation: CASSPHTSSYEQYF.

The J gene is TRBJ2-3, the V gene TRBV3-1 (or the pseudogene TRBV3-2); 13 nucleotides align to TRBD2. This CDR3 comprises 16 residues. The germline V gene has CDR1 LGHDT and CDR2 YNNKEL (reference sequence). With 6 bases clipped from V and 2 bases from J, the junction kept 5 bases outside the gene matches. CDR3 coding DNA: TGTGCCAGCAGTGGACTAGCGGGAGAGTACACAGATACGCAGTATTTT. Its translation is CASSGLAGEYTDTQYF.

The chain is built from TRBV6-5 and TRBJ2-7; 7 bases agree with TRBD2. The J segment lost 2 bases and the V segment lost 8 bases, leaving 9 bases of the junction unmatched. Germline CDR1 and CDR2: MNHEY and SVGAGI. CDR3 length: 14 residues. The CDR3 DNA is TGTGCCAGCTGGGGGACTACAAGGCCCTACGAGCAGTACTTC. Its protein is CASWGTTRPYEQYF.

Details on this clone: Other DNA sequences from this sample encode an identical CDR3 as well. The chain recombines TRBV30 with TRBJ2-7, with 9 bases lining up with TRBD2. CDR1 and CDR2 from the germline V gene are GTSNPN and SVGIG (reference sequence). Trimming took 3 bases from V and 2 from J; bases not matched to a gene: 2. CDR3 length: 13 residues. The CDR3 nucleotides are TGTGCCTGGAGGACTAGCGGTACCTACGAGCAGTACTTC. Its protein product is CAWRTSGTYEQYF.

The CDR3 bases are TGCAGCGGAATAGCGGGAGGGGCTATCAATGAGCAGTTCTTC. This sequence encodes CSGIAGGAINEQFF. The chain is built from TRBV29-1 and TRBJ2-1; 11 bases match TRBD2. The CDR3 spans 14 residues. CDR1 and CDR2 (germline): SQVTM, ANQGSEA. After removal of 7 bases from V and 6 bases from J, the junction contained 8 bases not matched to a gene.

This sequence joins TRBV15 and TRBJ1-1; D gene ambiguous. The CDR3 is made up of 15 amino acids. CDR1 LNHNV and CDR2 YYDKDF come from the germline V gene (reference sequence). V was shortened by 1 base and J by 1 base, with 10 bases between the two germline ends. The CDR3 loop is CATSRAVRGNTEAFF. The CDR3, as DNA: TGTGCCACCAGCAGAGCGGTTCGGGGGAACACTGAAGCTTTCTTT.

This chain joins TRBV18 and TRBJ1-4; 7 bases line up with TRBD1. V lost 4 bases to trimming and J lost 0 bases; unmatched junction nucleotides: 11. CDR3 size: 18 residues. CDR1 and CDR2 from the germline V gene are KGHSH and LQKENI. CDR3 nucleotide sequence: TGTGCCAGCTCACTCGCCCCCCCCGGGACAGCAACTAATGAAAAACTGTTTTTT. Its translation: CASSLAPPGTATNEKLFF.

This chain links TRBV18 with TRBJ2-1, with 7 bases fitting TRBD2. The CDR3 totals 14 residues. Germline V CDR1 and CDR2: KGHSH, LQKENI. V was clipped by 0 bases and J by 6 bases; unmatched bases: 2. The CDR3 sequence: CASSPPWTSNEQFF. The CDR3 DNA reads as TGTGCCAGCTCACCACCCTGGACTAGCAATGAGCAGTTCTTC.

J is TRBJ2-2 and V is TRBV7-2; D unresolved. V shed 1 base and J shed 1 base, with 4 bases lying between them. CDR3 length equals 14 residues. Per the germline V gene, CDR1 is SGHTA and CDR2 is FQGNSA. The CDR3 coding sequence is TGTGCCAGCAGCTTAGAGCGGAACACCGGGGAGCTGTTTTTT. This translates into CASSLERNTGELFF.

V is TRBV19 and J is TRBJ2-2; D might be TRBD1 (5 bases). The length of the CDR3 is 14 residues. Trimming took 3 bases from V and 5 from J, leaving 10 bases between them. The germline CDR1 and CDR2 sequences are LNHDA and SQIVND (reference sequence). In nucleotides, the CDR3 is TGTGCCAGTAGTATGTGGGGCGCGACCGGGGAGCTGTTTTTT. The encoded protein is CASSMWGATGELFF.

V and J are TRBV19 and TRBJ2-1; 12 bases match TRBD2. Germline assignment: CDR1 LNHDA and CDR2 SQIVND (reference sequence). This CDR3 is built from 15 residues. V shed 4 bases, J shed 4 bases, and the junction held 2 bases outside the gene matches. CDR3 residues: CASSTTSGGYNEQFF. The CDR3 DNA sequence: TGTGCCAGTAGTACGACTAGCGGGGGATACAATGAGCAGTTCTTC.

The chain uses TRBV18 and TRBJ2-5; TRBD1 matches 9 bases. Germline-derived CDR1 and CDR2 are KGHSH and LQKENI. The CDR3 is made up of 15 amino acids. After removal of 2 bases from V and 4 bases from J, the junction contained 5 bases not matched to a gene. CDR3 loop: CASSPNTGGGETQYF. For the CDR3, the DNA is TGTGCCAGCTCACCAAATACAGGGGGCGGAGAGACCCAGTACTTC. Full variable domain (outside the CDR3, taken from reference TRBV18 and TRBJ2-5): NAGVMQNPRHLVRRRGQEARLRCSPMKGHSHVYWYRQLPEEGLKFMVYLQKENIIDESGMPKERFSAEFPKEGPSILRIQQVVRGDSAAYFCASSPNTGGGETQYFGPGTRLLVL.

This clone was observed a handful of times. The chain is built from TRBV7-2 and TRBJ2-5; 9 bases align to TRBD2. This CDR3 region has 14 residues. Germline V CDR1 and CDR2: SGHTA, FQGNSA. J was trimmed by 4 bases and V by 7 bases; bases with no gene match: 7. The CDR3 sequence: CASTPALAGETQYF. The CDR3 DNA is TGTGCCAGCACCCCGGCACTAGCGGGAGAGACCCAGTACTTC.

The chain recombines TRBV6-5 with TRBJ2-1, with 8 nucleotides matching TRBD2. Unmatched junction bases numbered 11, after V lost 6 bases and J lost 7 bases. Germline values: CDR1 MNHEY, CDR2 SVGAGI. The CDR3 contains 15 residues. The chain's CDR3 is CASRSGTREANEQFF. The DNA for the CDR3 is TGTGCCAGCAGGTCCGGGACTAGAGAAGCTAATGAGCAGTTCTTC.

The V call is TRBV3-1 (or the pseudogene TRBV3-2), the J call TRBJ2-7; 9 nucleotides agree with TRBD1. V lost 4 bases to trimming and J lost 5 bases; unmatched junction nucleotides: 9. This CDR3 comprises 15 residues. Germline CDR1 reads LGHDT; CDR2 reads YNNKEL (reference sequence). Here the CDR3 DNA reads TGTGCCAGCAGCCCTGACAGGGGGTCTCTCGACGAGCAGTACTTC. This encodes CASSPDRGSLDEQYF.

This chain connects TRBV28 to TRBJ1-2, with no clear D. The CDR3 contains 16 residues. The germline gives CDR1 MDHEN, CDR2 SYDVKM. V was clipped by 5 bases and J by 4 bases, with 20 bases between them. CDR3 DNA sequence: TGTGCCAGCAGTGCCCCCAACCTTAGCCTTATCTATGGCTACACCTTC. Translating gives CASSAPNLSLIYGYTF.

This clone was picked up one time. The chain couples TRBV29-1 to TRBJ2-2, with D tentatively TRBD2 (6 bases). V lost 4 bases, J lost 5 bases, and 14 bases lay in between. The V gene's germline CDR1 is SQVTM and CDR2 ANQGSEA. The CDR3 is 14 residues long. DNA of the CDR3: TGCAGCGTTGTATTTGAGCGGGCAACCGGGGAGCTGTTTTTT. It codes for CSVVFERATGELFF.

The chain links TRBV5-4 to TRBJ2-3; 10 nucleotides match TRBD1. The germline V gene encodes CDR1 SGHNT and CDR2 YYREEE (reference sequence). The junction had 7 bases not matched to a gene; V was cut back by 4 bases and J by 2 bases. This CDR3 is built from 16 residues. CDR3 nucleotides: TGTGCCAGCAGCCCCCGACAGGGGGCGCACACAGATACGCAGTATTTT. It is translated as CASSPRQGAHTDTQYF.

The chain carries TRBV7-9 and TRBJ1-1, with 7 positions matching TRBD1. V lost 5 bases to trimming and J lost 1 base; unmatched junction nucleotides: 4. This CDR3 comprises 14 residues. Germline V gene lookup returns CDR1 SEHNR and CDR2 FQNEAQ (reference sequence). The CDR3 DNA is TGTGCCAGCAGCGGGGGACAGAAGAACACTGAAGCTTTCTTT. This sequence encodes CASSGGQKNTEAFF.

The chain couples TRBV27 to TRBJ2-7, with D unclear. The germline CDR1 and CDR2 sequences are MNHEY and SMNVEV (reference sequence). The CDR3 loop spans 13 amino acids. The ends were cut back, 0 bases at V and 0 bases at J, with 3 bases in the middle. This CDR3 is CASSLSYSYEQYF. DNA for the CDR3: TGTGCCAGCAGTTTATCCTACTCCTACGAGCAGTACTTC.